Listed here are 22 T cell receptor beta chains from one sample, sequenced in a study of blood T cell repertoires in COVID-19. Sequenced by immunoSEQ multiplex PCR; TCRdb stores in-frame clones only, minus some. Counted here are approximately 140,000 clones, about four fifths occurring once; the ten biggest clones make up 6.5% to 8.5%. The source material was peripheral blood. These receptors were taken from a human donor with acute or convalescent COVID-19. The donor label of this sample is uncertain.

This clone was counted once. The chain uses TRBV11-2 and TRBJ2-3, with a tentative D call TRBD2 (7 bases). From germline, CDR1 is SGHAT and CDR2 FQNNGV. The V and J ends lost 1 base and 6 bases respectively, with 17 bases between them. The CDR3 is 16 residues long. The CDR3, as DNA: TGTGCCAGCAGCTTAGGCCAGCGGGGACACCCCGATACGCAGTATTTT. It is translated as CASSLGQRGHPDTQYF.

This clone was detected a few times. The same CDR3 can be traced to other DNA sequences in this sample. J is TRBJ2-2 and V is TRBV2, with D perhaps TRBD1 (5 bases). CDR3 length: 14 residues. V lost 4 bases, J lost 3 bases, and 9 bases lay in between. Germline values: CDR1 SNHLY, CDR2 FYNNEI. This CDR3 reads CASSGQGYTGELFF. The CDR3 bases are TGTGCCAGCAGTGGCCAGGGATACACCGGGGAGCTGTTTTTT.

This clone showed up just once. The chain links TRBV6-1 to TRBJ2-2, with a possible D match to TRBD1 (6 bases). V was trimmed by 1 base and J by 0 bases, leaving 18 bases between them. Germline CDR1 MNHNS, CDR2 SASEGT. The CDR3 consists of 19 residues. The CDR3 sequence is CASSEGQARRPANTGELFF. The CDR3 DNA reads TGTGCCAGCAGTGAAGGACAGGCAAGGAGGCCTGCGAACACCGGGGAGCTGTTTTTT.

The rearrangement links TRBV12-3 or TRBV12-4 to TRBJ1-2; D is undetermined. This CDR3 has 12 residues. Trimming took off 5 bases at V and 4 bases at J, with 8 bases between the two ends. The CDR3 spells CASSQTSYGYTF. The CDR3 nucleotides read TGTGCCAGCAGTCAGACAAGCTATGGCTACACCTTC.

The chain joins TRBV3-1 (or the pseudogene TRBV3-2) to TRBJ2-3, with 7 bases lining up with TRBD2. The V gene's germline CDR1 is LGHDT and CDR2 YNNKEL (reference sequence). This CDR3 contains 14 residues. Trimming removed 6 bases from V and 0 bases from J; junction bases left unmatched: 3. Here the CDR3 DNA reads TGTGCCAGCAGTATGCGGGGGAGCACAGATACGCAGTATTTT. It is translated as CASSMRGSTDTQYF.

The rearrangement links TRBV3-1 (or the pseudogene TRBV3-2) to TRBJ1-2; the match to TRBD1 covers 8 bases. Trimming cost V 4 bases and J 7 bases; bases outside gene matches: 5. Germline V gives CDR1 LGHDT, CDR2 YNNKEL (reference sequence). This CDR3 contains 13 residues. The CDR3 region is CASSPQGAAGYTF. As DNA, the CDR3 is TGTGCCAGCAGCCCTCAGGGGGCGGCTGGCTACACCTTC.

This sequence joins TRBV10-1 and TRBJ2-5; 9 positions match TRBD1. This CDR3 has 14 residues. Per the germline V gene, CDR1 is WNHNN and CDR2 is SYGVQD (reference sequence). V was pared by 5 bases and J by 5 bases, with 6 bases of the junction left unmatched. The CDR3 loop reads CASSRTGGKETQYF. The CDR3 nucleotides are TGCGCCAGCAGTAGAACAGGGGGCAAGGAGACCCAGTACTTC.

The J gene is TRBJ2-3, the V gene TRBV6-2 or TRBV6-3, with D tentatively TRBD2 (5 bases). CDR3 length: 15 amino acids. Germline CDR1 reads MNHEY; CDR2 reads SVGEGT. Trimming took off 4 bases at V and 2 bases at J, with 13 bases between the two ends. The CDR3 loop is CASSWGVGFTDTQYF. The CDR3 bases are TGTGCCAGCAGTTGGGGAGTGGGGTTCACAGATACGCAGTATTTT.

This chain uses TRBV28 with TRBJ2-3; D might be TRBD2 (5 bases). CDR1 is MDHEN and CDR2 is SYDVKM in the germline V gene. V dropped 3 bases and J dropped 9 bases, with 10 bases sitting between them. CDR3 length: 12 amino acids. DNA for the CDR3: TGTGCCAGCAGTTTTCCTCGGGGAACGCAGTATTTT. Its translation is CASSFPRGTQYF.

The genes are TRBV19 and TRBJ2-7; 7 bases map to TRBD1. The CDR3 spans 14 residues. Germline-derived CDR1 and CDR2 are LNHDA and SQIVND (reference sequence). V lost 3 bases to trimming and J lost 2 bases; unmatched junction nucleotides: 4. The CDR3 DNA sequence: TGTGCCAGTAGTATGAGACAGGGAGCCTACGAGCAGTACTTC. As protein: CASSMRQGAYEQYF.

The rearrangement links TRBV19 to TRBJ1-3; the D is unclear. V lost 4 bases, J lost 0 bases, and 19 bases lay in between. The CDR3 consists of 18 residues. Per the germline V gene, CDR1 is LNHDA and CDR2 is SQIVND (reference sequence). CDR3 loop: CASSNRPGEPGSGNTIYF. In DNA form, the CDR3 reads TGTGCCAGTAGTAATAGGCCCGGAGAGCCGGGCTCTGGAAACACCATATATTTT.

The chain is built from TRBV7-9 and TRBJ1-3; D not resolved. Trimming took 0 bases from V and 0 from J, leaving 12 bases between them. There are 17 residues in the CDR3. Germline loops: CDR1 SEHNR, CDR2 FQNEAQ (reference sequence). CDR3 nucleotide sequence: TGTGCCAGCAGCTTAGCCCTTTCCCCAGTCTCTGGAAACACCATATATTTT. As protein: CASSLALSPVSGNTIYF.

The chain has TRBV6-5 and TRBJ1-4, with D hard to call. The CDR3 is 16 amino acids. V was pared by 2 bases and J by 0 bases, with 10 bases between. From germline, CDR1 is MNHEY and CDR2 SVGAGI. CDR3 DNA sequence: TGTGCCAGCAGTTACGCTCACTCGGCAACTAATGAAAAACTGTTTTTT. Translation: CASSYAHSATNEKLFF.

This clone was detected a few times. The chain joins TRBV24-1 to TRBJ2-2; the D is unclear. V shed 1 base and J shed 0 bases, with 8 bases lying between them. This CDR3 region has 16 residues. Germline V CDR1 and CDR2: KGHDR, SFDVKD. The CDR3 reads CATSDLDMSNTGELFF. For the CDR3, the DNA is TGTGCCACCAGTGATTTAGACATGTCGAACACCGGGGAGCTGTTTTTT.

This chain connects TRBV2 to TRBJ2-1; D is unclear. Deletions cut 6 bases from V and 10 bases from J, with 10 bases between. Germline CDR1 SNHLY, CDR2 FYNNEI. The CDR3 covers 11 residues. The CDR3, as DNA: TGTGCCAGCAGCCCGGAGAGAGAGCAGTTCTTC. This encodes CASSPEREQFF.

In its sample, this clone was seen once. V and J are TRBV6-5 and TRBJ1-2, with D tentatively TRBD1 (6 bases). The germline gives CDR1 MNHEY, CDR2 SVGAGI. The V end lost 7 bases, the J end lost 1 base, and 13 bases lay between the germline ends. This CDR3 is built from 14 residues. CDR3 sequence reads: CASTSRGYNYGYTF. The CDR3 nucleotides read TGTGCCAGCACGAGCAGGGGATATAACTATGGCTACACCTTC.

V is TRBV9 and J is TRBJ1-2; TRBD1 matches 9 bases. V lost 2 bases and J lost 8; bases outside the gene matches: 7. The CDR3 sequence is 14 residues long. Germline-derived CDR1 and CDR2 are SGDLS and YYNGEE. CDR3 amino acids: CASSVGQGYLGYTF. CDR3 in DNA: TGTGCCAGCAGCGTTGGACAGGGGTATTTGGGCTACACCTTC.

This chain connects TRBV5-6 to TRBJ2-2; D not certain. CDR1 and CDR2 (germline): SGHDT, YYEEEE. The CDR3 runs to 13 residues. V was trimmed by 4 bases and J by 7 bases, leaving 11 bases between them. The CDR3 DNA is TGTGCCAGCAGCATTACCAACGGCGGGGAGCTGTTTTTT. Translated, it gives CASSITNGGELFF.

In its sample, this clone was seen a few times. DNA of the CDR3: TGTGCCACCTGGACAGGGAGGAACACCGGGGAGCTGTTTTTT. Its protein product is CATWTGRNTGELFF. This chain connects TRBV6-5 to TRBJ2-2; 8 bases fit TRBD1. CDR1 MNHEY and CDR2 SVGAGI come from the germline V gene. The CDR3 spans 14 residues. The V gene end was trimmed by 10 bases and the J gene end by 1 base; junction bases not matched to a gene: 5.

This clone was counted once. The chain links TRBV18 to TRBJ2-7; D might be TRBD2 (5 bases). Trimming pared 5 bases from V and 6 bases from J, leaving 17 bases between. This CDR3 comprises 14 residues. Germline CDR1 KGHSH, CDR2 LQKENI. The CDR3 region is CASSSSSLFSEQYV. The DNA for the CDR3 is TGTGCCAGCTCAAGTTCTAGCCTTTTCTCCGAGCAGTACGTC.

The chain carries TRBV4-1 and TRBJ1-6, with 10 bases lining up with TRBD1. CDR1 is MGHRA, CDR2 YSYEKL, per germline. CDR3 length equals 18 residues. Germline trimming cut 2 bases from V and 5 bases from J; bases unmatched to any gene: 9. CDR3 coding DNA: TGCGCCAGCAGCCAAAAAGGGGGGACAGGGGCGAATAATTCACCCCTCCACTTT. It encodes CASSQKGGTGANNSPLHF.

The V gene is TRBV5-1, the J gene TRBJ2-2; TRBD2 might be the D (5 bases). Germline-derived CDR1 and CDR2 are SGHRS and YFSETQ. The CDR3 spans 16 residues. Trimming removed 5 bases at V and 0 bases at J, with 14 bases between. The CDR3 protein is CASSPGLVANTGELFF. The CDR3 DNA follows: TGCGCCAGCAGTCCAGGACTGGTAGCGAACACCGGGGAGCTGTTTTTT. The full variable domain, completed using reference TRBV5-1 and TRBJ2-2, is KAGVTQTPRYLIKTRGQQVTLSCSPISGHRSVSWYQQTPGQGLQFLFEYFSETQRNKGNFPGRFSGRQFSNSRSEMNVSTLELGDSALYLCASSPGLVANTGELFFGEGSRLTVL.